The clone carrying this T cell receptor beta chain appeared many times. This record belongs to a study of T-cell reconstitution after alpha-beta-depleted transplantation in children. J lost 7 bases, V lost 3 bases, and 4 bases had no gene match. The CDR3 has 14 amino acids. Germline V gives CDR1 SGHKS, CDR2 YYEKEE (reference sequence). Unique molecular identifiers were used to barcode this TCRbeta library. MiXCR, run by TCRdb on the PCR reads, gives a single entry per CDR3 protein. The table shows about 690,000 distinct CDR3 sequences, with about 15% occurring only once. This TCR came from a human donor who donated a stem cell graft to a child with acute myeloid leukemia. The rearrangement links TRBV5-5 to TRBJ2-1; TRBD1 matches at 10 bases. The starting material was PBMCs from the stem cell graft donor, obtained from the stem cell graft. The CDR3 reads CASSSPGQGNEQFF. For the CDR3, the DNA is TGTGCCAGCAGCTCTCCGGGACAGGGGAATGAGCAGTTCTTC.